The 8 T cell receptor beta chains below were found in one sample sequenced in a study of T cells expressing NK-cell markers. TCRdb processed the 5' RACE reads again and assigns one entry to each CDR3 protein, with no DNA. This sample's table reports roughly 300,000 distinct CDR3 sequences. Sequencing used blood T cells: a sorted CD56 or NKG2C T cell subset, CD4+ or CD8+ T cells, or bulk PBMC T cells (not recorded which). The receptor source for this set is a woman aged 18 to 69 in good health.

The chain recombines TRBV7-2 with TRBJ1-1; TCRdb's assignment of TRBD1 cannot be checked, as there is no DNA. Germline V gene sequence: CDR1 SGHTA, CDR2 FQGNSA. The CDR3 has 14 amino acids. The CDR3 loop reads CASSLRTTNTEAFF.

The genes are TRBV11-2 and TRBJ2-1; the TRBD2 assignment by TCRdb is unverifiable without DNA. The CDR3 is 18 residues long. Germline CDR1 reads SGHAT; CDR2 reads FQNNGV. The CDR3: CASSLMAGTSGRGNEQFF.

The CDR3 protein is CASSPGPYQETQYF. J is TRBJ2-5 and V is TRBV7-3. CDR1 is SGHTA and CDR2 is FQGTGA in the germline V gene. This CDR3 has 14 amino acids.

CDR3 protein: CASSPLSRGNTEAFF. The V gene is TRBV7-2, the J gene TRBJ1-1; absent DNA, TCRdb's TRBD1 call cannot be checked. Per germline, CDR1 SGHTA and CDR2 FQGNSA. The CDR3 is made up of 15 amino acids.

This chain uses TRBV7-2 with TRBJ1-2. Germline V lookup: CDR1 SGHTA, CDR2 FQGNSA. This CDR3 has 13 residues. The CDR3: CASSHENNYGYTF. Full variable domain (rest looked up from reference TRBV7-2 and TRBJ1-2): GAGVSQSPSNKVTEKGKDVELRCDPISGHTALYWYRQSLGQGLEFLIYFQGNSAPDKSGLPSDRFSAERTGGSVSTLTIQRTQQEDSAVYLCASSHENNYGYTFGSGTRLTVV.

V gene TRBV28 combines with J gene TRBJ1-1. Germline-derived CDR1 and CDR2 are MDHEN and SYDVKM. This CDR3 has 14 residues. CDR3 loop: CASSTSYPKAAAFF.

The chain couples TRBV7-8 to TRBJ1-4; checking the TCRdb D call of TRBD1 is not possible without DNA. The germline CDR1 and CDR2 sequences are SGHVS and FQNEAQ. This CDR3 is 15 amino acids long. The CDR3 region is CASSLNRGGGEKLFF.

The CDR3 loop is CSATGVAGYTF. This chain uses TRBV20-1 with TRBJ1-2. The CDR3 has 11 amino acids. The germline CDR1 and CDR2 sequences are DFQATT and SNEGSKA (reference sequence).